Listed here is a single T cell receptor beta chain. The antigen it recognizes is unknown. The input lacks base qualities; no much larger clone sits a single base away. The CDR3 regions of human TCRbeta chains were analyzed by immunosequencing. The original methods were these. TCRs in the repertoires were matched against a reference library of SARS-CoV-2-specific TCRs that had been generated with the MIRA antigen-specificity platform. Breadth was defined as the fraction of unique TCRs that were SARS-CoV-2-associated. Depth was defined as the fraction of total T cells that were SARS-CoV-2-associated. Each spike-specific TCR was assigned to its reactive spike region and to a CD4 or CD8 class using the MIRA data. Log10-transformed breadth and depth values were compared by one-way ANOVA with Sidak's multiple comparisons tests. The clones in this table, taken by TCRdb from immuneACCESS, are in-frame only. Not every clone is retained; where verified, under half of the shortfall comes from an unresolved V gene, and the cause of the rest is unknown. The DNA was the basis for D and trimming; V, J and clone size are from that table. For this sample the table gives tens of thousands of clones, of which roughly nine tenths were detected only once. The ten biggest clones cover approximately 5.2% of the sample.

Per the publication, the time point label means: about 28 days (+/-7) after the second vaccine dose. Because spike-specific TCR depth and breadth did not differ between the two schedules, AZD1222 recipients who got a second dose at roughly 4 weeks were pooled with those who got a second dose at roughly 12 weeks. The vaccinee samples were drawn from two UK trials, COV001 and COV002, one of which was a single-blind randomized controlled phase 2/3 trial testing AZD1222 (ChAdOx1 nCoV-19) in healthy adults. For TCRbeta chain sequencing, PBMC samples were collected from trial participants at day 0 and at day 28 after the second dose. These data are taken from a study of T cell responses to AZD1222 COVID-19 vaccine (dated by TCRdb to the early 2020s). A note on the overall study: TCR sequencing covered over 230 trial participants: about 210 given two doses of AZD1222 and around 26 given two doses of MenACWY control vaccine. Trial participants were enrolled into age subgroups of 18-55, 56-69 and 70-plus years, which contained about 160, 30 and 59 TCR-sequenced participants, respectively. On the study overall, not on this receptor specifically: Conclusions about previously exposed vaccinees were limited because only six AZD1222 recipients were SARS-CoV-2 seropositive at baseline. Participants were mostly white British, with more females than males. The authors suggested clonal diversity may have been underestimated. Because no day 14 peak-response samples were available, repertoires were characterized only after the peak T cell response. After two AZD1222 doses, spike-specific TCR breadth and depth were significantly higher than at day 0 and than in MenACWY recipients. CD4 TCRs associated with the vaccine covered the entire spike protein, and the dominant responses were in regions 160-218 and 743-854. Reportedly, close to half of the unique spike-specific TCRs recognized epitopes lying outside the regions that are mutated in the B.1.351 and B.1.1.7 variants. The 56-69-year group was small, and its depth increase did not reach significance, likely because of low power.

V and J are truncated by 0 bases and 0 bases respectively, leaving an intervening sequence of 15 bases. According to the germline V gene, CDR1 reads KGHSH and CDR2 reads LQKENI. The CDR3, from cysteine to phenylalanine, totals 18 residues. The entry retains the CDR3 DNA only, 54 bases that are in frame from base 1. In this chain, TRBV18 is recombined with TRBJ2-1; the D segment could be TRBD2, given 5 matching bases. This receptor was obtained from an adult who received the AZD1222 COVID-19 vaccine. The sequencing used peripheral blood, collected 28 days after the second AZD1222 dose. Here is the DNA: TGTGCCAGCTCACCACCTAGGGCTAGCCCTAGCTCCTACAATGAGCAGTTCTTC. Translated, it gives CASSPPRASPSSYNEQFF.